Listed below are T cell receptor beta chains from one sample, sequenced in a study of cytomegalovirus exposure and HLA in healthy donors. Measured with immunoSEQ multiplex PCR; TCRdb has only the in-frame clones, and not every one. Among more than 90,000 clones listed, around 81% were seen once. Specimen: PBMCs. The receptors were sampled from a woman in her seventies in good health and CMV-seropositive. CDR3s include the opening cysteine and the closing phenylalanine or tryptophan. D genes are given only for firm matches. Some rows mark clone size as missing; the rest say once, few, many or name a class of expanded clone.

>TRBJ1-5|TRBV18|-|-
CASSPSGGAGNQPQHF
TGTGCCAGCTCACCATCGGGGGGCGCGGGCAATCAGCCCCAGCATTTT
>TRBJ1-1|TRBV19|-|TRBD1
CASLRQGEAFF
TGTGCCAGTCTAAGACAGGGGGAAGCTTTCTTT
>TRBJ1-5|TRBV19|once|-
CASSPQQGNQPQHF
TGTGCCAGTAGTCCCCAACAGGGAAATCAGCCCCAGCATTTT
>TRBJ2-7|TRBV4-3|-|TRBD1
CASSQGPTSTGSYEQYF
TGCGCCAGCAGCCAGGGCCCAACTTCGACAGGGTCCTACGAGCAGTACTTC
>TRBJ2-1|TRBV28|-|TRBD1
CASSLLDREYTEQFF
TGTGCCAGCAGTTTACTTGACAGGGAGTATACTGAGCAGTTCTTC
>TRBJ2-7|TRBV6-6|-|-
CASSYDGSSYEQYF
TGTGCCAGCAGTTACGACGGGAGCTCCTACGAGCAGTACTTC
>TRBJ2-7|TRBV5-4|-|TRBD1
CASSPGTGFDEQYF
TGTGCCAGCAGCCCAGGGACAGGGTTCGACGAGCAGTACTTC
>TRBJ2-7|TRBV5-6|-|TRBD1
CASSLAPLQGGEQYF
TGTGCCAGCAGCTTGGCACCATTACAGGGGGGCGAGCAGTACTTC
>TRBJ2-1|TRBV28|-|-
CASSATRDTLKQFF
TGTGCCAGCAGTGCAACCCGGGACACCCTAAAGCAGTTCTTC
>TRBJ2-7|TRBV27|-|TRBD1
CASSRTGPYEQYF
TGTGCCAGCAGTAGGACAGGGCCCTACGAGCAGTACTTC
>TRBJ1-1|TRBV27|-|TRBD1
CASSTWTGGYTEAFF
TGTGCCAGCAGTACCTGGACAGGGGGCTACACTGAAGCTTTCTTT
>TRBJ1-2|TRBV28|-|TRBD1
CASRPGQGAGFGYTF
TGTGCCAGCAGACCCGGACAGGGGGCGGGGTTTGGCTACACCTTC
>TRBJ1-2|TRBV30|once|-
CAWGGSGDYGYTF
TGTGCCTGGGGGGGCAGTGGGGACTATGGCTACACCTTC
>TRBJ2-7|TRBV7-3|-|-
CASSLRGGDSAYEQYF
TGTGCCAGCAGCTTAAGGGGCGGAGACTCAGCCTACGAGCAGTACTTC
>TRBJ2-3|TRBV11-2|-|-
CASSLRGGGSSTDTQYF
TGTGCCAGCAGCTTACGTGGTGGCGGATCTAGCACAGATACGCAGTATTTT
>TRBJ1-5|TRBV19|once|-
CASSNGGRVGQPQHF
TGTGCCAGTAGCAATGGAGGACGGGTGGGACAGCCCCAGCATTTT
>TRBJ2-5|TRBV28|-|TRBD1
CASSKGQGPQETQYF
TGTGCCAGCAGTAAGGGACAGGGCCCCCAAGAGACCCAGTACTTC
>TRBJ2-1|TRBV7-2|-|-
CASSFGPSVGEQFF
TGTGCCAGCAGCTTCGGCCCTAGCGTCGGTGAGCAGTTCTTC
>TRBJ1-1|TRBV29-1|-|TRBD1
CSGGTGGNEAFF
TGCAGCGGTGGGACAGGGGGTAACGAAGCTTTCTTT
>TRBJ2-7|TRBV4-3|-|TRBD2
CASICGTSGDRSSYEQYF
TGCGCCAGCATATGCGGGACTAGCGGGGATCGCAGCTCCTACGAGCAGTACTTC
>TRBJ1-2|TRBV7-2|-|TRBD1
CASSHKGQGIYGYTF
TGTGCCAGCAGCCATAAAGGACAGGGCATCTATGGCTACACCTTC
>TRBJ2-1|TRBV7-8|-|TRBD2
CASSKHSTSGTTYNEQFF
TGTGCCAGCAGCAAGCATTCAACTTCCGGGACTACTTACAATGAGCAGTTCTTC
>TRBJ2-1|TRBV5-1|-|-
CASSAGLLPNEQFF
TGCGCCAGCAGCGCGGGACTCCTCCCGAATGAGCAGTTCTTC
>TRBJ1-2|TRBV5-1|once|TRBD1
CASSQRQGTVYGYTF
TGCGCCAGCAGCCAACGACAGGGAACGGTCTATGGCTACACCTTC
>TRBJ2-5|TRBV30|-|TRBD1
CAWRVTGARETQYF
TGTGCCTGGAGAGTTACAGGGGCCCGGGAGACCCAGTACTTC
>TRBJ2-1|TRBV30|-|-
CAWRILPYNEQFF
TGTGCCTGGAGAATCCTCCCCTACAATGAGCAGTTCTTC
>TRBJ2-1|TRBV9|once|-
CASSVESRLATEQFF
TGTGCCAGCAGCGTAGAGTCGCGGCTAGCGACTGAGCAGTTCTTC
>TRBJ2-2|TRBV19|-|-
CASSTQTVNTGELFF
TGTGCCAGTAGTACACAGACGGTGAACACCGGGGAGCTGTTTTTT
>TRBJ2-1|TRBV7-8|few|-
CASSLGRRVSSYNEQFF
TGTGCCAGCAGCTTAGGGAGGCGGGTGAGCTCCTACAATGAGCAGTTCTTC
>TRBJ1-2|TRBV18|-|TRBD1
CASSPLSGTGEGYTF
TGTGCCAGCTCACCCTTATCCGGGACAGGGGAAGGCTACACCTTC
>TRBJ2-1|TRBV11-2|-|-
CASCWGRGVIYEQFF
TGTGCCAGCTGTTGGGGCAGGGGTGTAATTTATGAGCAGTTCTTC
>TRBJ2-6|TRBV4-3|-|-
CASSQDSSGANVLTF
TGCGCCAGCAGCCAGGACAGCTCTGGGGCCAACGTCCTGACTTTC
>TRBJ2-3|TRBV6-1|-|TRBD2
CASSAGGGTADTQYF
TGTGCCAGCAGTGCGGGAGGCGGTACGGCAGATACGCAGTATTTT
>TRBJ2-1|TRBV5-4|-|TRBD1
CASSRQGSPYNEQFF
TGTGCCAGCAGCCGACAGGGTAGCCCCTACAATGAGCAGTTCTTC
>TRBJ1-2|TRBV19|-|-
CASSILTNYGYTF
TGTGCCAGTAGTATCTTGACAAACTATGGCTACACCTTC
>TRBJ2-7|TRBV5-1|few|-
CASSFGRQDSYEQYF
TGCGCCAGCAGCTTTGGCAGGCAGGACTCCTACGAGCAGTACTTC
>TRBJ2-3|TRBV10-3|-|-
CAISDSAVSGDTQYF
TGTGCCATCAGCGATAGCGCCGTCAGTGGAGATACGCAGTATTTT